Listed below are T cell receptor beta chains from one sample, sequenced in a study of post-analysis software for immune sequencing data. TCRdb fed the PCR reads into MiXCR, producing one record per CDR3 protein. The table records about 760,000 distinct CDR3 sequences, around 27% of them present only once. Material for sequencing was blood. The receptors originated from a girl aged 5 to 17 with multiple sclerosis. The CDR3 runs from the conserved cysteine through the conserved F or W. The D gene is left open where the match is weak. Size values are once, few and many counts, or a class for expanded clones, and some rows have none.

abundance,j_gene,d_gene,v_gene,CDR3aa,CDR3nt
many,TRBJ2-3,.,TRBV12-3/TRBV12-4,CASSLEGGSTDTQYF,TGTGCCAGCAGTTTAGAGGGGGGTAGCACAGATACGCAGTATTTT
once,TRBJ1-1,.,TRBV27,CASSLRRGVNTEAFF,TGTGCCAGCAGTTTAAGGCGGGGGGTGAACACTGAAGCTTTCTTT
.,TRBJ1-2,.,TRBV28,CASSLLPQRSGYTF,TGTGCCAGCAGTTTATTGCCTCAAAGAAGTGGCTACACCTTC
.,TRBJ1-1,TRBD1,TRBV5-1,CASSWWGQGTEAFF,TGCGCCAGCAGCTGGTGGGGACAGGGCACTGAAGCTTTCTTT
few,TRBJ2-5,.,TRBV12-3/TRBV12-4,CASSGGRGGRTQYF,TGTGCCAGCAGTGGGGGTAGGGGGGGACGGACCCAGTACTTC
once,TRBJ2-5,.,TRBV11-3,CASSRGSAQETQYF,TGTGCCAGTAGCCGGGGCAGCGCTCAAGAGACCCAGTACTTC
.,TRBJ1-5,.,TRBV20-1,CSARVGGNQPQHF,TGCAGTGCTAGAGTAGGGGGGAATCAACCCCAGCATTTT
.,TRBJ1-5,.,TRBV5-1,CASSLDQGSNQPQHF,TGCGCCAGCAGCTTGGACCAGGGGTCGAATCAGCCCCAGCATTTT
few,TRBJ2-7,.,TRBV9,CASSVDSEGFSYEQYF,TGTGCCAGCAGCGTAGATTCGGAGGGGTTCTCCTACGAGCAGTACTTC
.,TRBJ1-6,.,TRBV5-1,CASSSGQPYNSPLHF,TGCGCCAGCAGCTCCGGACAGCCATATAATTCACCCCTCCACTTT
.,TRBJ2-3,TRBD1,TRBV28,CASSGSRTGYTDTQYF,TGTGCCAGCAGTGGGTCACGGACAGGGTACACAGATACGCAGTATTTT
.,TRBJ2-7,TRBD1,TRBV7-2,CASSPGTGNPYEQYF,TGTGCCAGCAGCCCGGGGACAGGGAACCCCTACGAGCAGTACTTC
.,TRBJ2-7,TRBD2,TRBV20-1,CSAGGLAGGYEQYF,TGCAGTGCGGGGGGACTAGCGGGAGGGTACGAGCAGTACTTC
many,TRBJ2-1,TRBD1,TRBV4-1,CASSQGMDRGNEQFF,TGCGCCAGCAGCCAGGGGATGGACAGGGGGAATGAGCAGTTCTTC
.,TRBJ2-1,.,TRBV5-1,CASSLAGAGETQFF,TGCGCCAGCAGTTTGGCCGGGGCAGGAGAGACCCAGTTCTTC
many,TRBJ2-7,.,TRBV4-3,CASSQERRGLYEQYF,TGCGCCAGCAGCCAAGAGCGGAGAGGGCTGTACGAGCAGTACTTC
.,TRBJ2-5,.,TRBV20-1,CSARAPARETQYF,TGCAGTGCTAGAGCCCCAGCGCGGGAGACCCAGTACTTC
few,TRBJ1-1,TRBD1,TRBV7-9,CASSRPRVGTEEAFF,TGTGCCAGCAGCCGACCCCGGGTAGGGACAGAAGAAGCTTTCTTT
.,TRBJ2-3,.,TRBV20-1,CSAPNKASSTDTQYF,TGCAGTGCTCCGAATAAAGCGTCTAGCACAGATACGCAGTATTTT
few,TRBJ2-3,TRBD2,TRBV20-1,CSARAPFSGSTDTQYF,TGCAGTGCTAGAGCCCCTTTTAGCGGGAGCACAGATACGCAGTATTTT
few,TRBJ2-1,.,TRBV9,CASSVGHGAWYNEQFF,TGTGCCAGCAGCGTAGGACACGGGGCCTGGTACAATGAGCAGTTCTTC
.,TRBJ2-5,TRBD1,TRBV5-1,CASSFPATGVQETQYF,TGCGCCAGCAGCTTCCCCGCGACAGGGGTTCAAGAGACCCAGTACTTC
.,TRBJ1-1,TRBD1,TRBV14,CASSHTPGQGIPEAFF,TGTGCCAGCAGCCACACACCGGGACAGGGGATCCCTGAAGCTTTCTTT
.,TRBJ2-1,.,TRBV6-2/TRBV6-3,CASSPRAASSYNEQFF,TGTGCCAGCAGTCCCAGAGCGGCGAGCTCCTACAATGAGCAGTTCTTC
few,TRBJ1-6,.,TRBV7-2,CASSLHGVGSPLHF,TGTGCCAGCAGCCTCCACGGGGTCGGGTCACCCCTCCACTTT
.,TRBJ1-2,.,TRBV29-1,CSVDPGANLSYGYTF,TGCAGCGTTGACCCCGGAGCCAATTTGAGCTATGGCTACACCTTC
.,TRBJ2-1,.,TRBV4-3,CASAQGGGYNEQFF,TGCGCCAGCGCCCAGGGGGGAGGGTACAATGAGCAGTTCTTC
.,TRBJ1-4,.,TRBV11-2,CASSLVPSTNEKLFF,TGTGCCAGCAGCTTAGTACCTTCAACTAATGAAAAACTGTTTTTT
once,TRBJ2-7,TRBD1,TRBV7-2,CAGSQVGTGVYEQYF,TGTGCCGGCAGCCAAGTGGGGACAGGGGTCTACGAGCAGTACTTT